This TCR beta chain was obtained from a study of patients and donors after allogeneic stem cell transplantation. One entry per CDR3 protein results from TCRdb running MiXCR on the RT-PCR reads. The sample shows about a million distinct CDR3 sequences, approximately 18% of them seen only once. The CDR3 consists of 16 residues. The V gene's germline CDR1 is SEHNR and CDR2 FQNEAQ (reference sequence). V gave up 7 bases and J gave up 0 bases, with 18 bases separating them. The sequence was collected from a human donor who was either an allogeneic HSCT recipient or a stem cell or donor lymphocyte infusion donor (not recorded which). It is not recorded whose cells these are; they may come from a transplant donor. Sequences were obtained from blood, either unsorted or a sorted T cell fraction (not recorded which). The chain carries TRBV7-9 and TRBJ1-1; D perhaps matches TRBD1 (5 bases). The CDR3 DNA follows: TGTGCCAGCACCCTCCTGGGTGGGGGGATGAACACTGAAGCTTTCTTT. This translates into CASTLLGGGMNTEAFF.